A selection of T cell receptor beta chains follows, all from one sample in a study of Ad26.COV2.S vaccination and SARS-CoV-2 variants. Assay: immunoSEQ multiplex PCR; the TCRdb copy retains only in-frame clones and omits some. The table has about 480,000 clones, around nine tenths seen once. The sample was peripheral blood, taken in a trial of Ad26.COV2.S vaccine versus placebo. These receptor sequences come from a person between 18 and 65 years old who received the Ad26.COV2.S COVID-19 vaccine or a placebo. CDR3s leave out the opening cysteine and the closing phenylalanine or tryptophan. A D gene is named only where the DNA matches it firmly. The size field is filled for only some rows; it gives once, few, many or a size class.

V gene: TRBV18; D gene: -; clone size: once; J gene: TRBJ2-5; CDR3 protein: ASSPRETGLGGETQY
V gene: TRBV5-4; D gene: -; clone size: -; J gene: TRBJ2-7; CDR3 protein: ASSSPPTHEQY
V gene: TRBV19; D gene: -; clone size: -; J gene: TRBJ1-1; CDR3 protein: ASSIGQGLNTEAF
V gene: TRBV13; D gene: TRBD1; clone size: -; J gene: TRBJ2-7; CDR3 protein: ASSPRDRAYEQY
V gene: TRBV29-1; D gene: TRBD2; clone size: -; J gene: TRBJ2-7; CDR3 protein: SGTSGSSYEQY
V gene: TRBV7-8; D gene: -; clone size: few; J gene: TRBJ1-2; CDR3 protein: ASSQRGNYGYT
V gene: TRBV4-2; D gene: -; clone size: -; J gene: TRBJ2-1; CDR3 protein: ASSPTRGFNEQF
V gene: TRBV7-3; D gene: TRBD2; clone size: -; J gene: TRBJ2-1; CDR3 protein: ASSLELSGRYNEQF
V gene: TRBV19; D gene: TRBD2; clone size: -; J gene: TRBJ2-3; CDR3 protein: ASAVAGAGTDTQY
V gene: TRBV2; D gene: -; clone size: -; J gene: TRBJ1-1; CDR3 protein: ASSGDQGAEAF
V gene: TRBV4-2; D gene: TRBD2; clone size: -; J gene: TRBJ2-2; CDR3 protein: ASSQGAGGTGELF
V gene: TRBV19; D gene: TRBD2; clone size: -; J gene: TRBJ2-1; CDR3 protein: ASRLAGESEQF
V gene: TRBV5-4; D gene: TRBD1; clone size: -; J gene: TRBJ2-7; CDR3 protein: ASSGTGGGEQY
V gene: TRBV4-3; D gene: TRBD2; clone size: -; J gene: TRBJ2-1; CDR3 protein: ASSSRLAGGPYNEQF
V gene: TRBV19; D gene: -; clone size: -; J gene: TRBJ2-7; CDR3 protein: ASSIVDSRPTNEQY